A single sample gave rise to the 2 T cell receptor beta chains below, sequenced in a study of tumor-infiltrating lymphocytes in primary liver carcinoma (dated by TCRdb to about 2017). The sample was run on an Illumina HiSeq 2500. A constant-region primer and ProtoScript II reverse transcriptase were used to reverse-transcribe TCRbeta-specific cDNA from around 530 ng total RNA. The TCRbeta libraries were prepared through three rounds of nested multiplex PCR following a slightly modified ARM-PCR procedure. Multiplex TRBV1-TRBV30 forward primers and a Cbeta reverse primer were used in the first two PCR rounds, each of which was run for roughly 9 cycles. The raw public reads went through TCRdb reprocessing: fastp at Q25, MiXCR clone calling, in-frame beta chains kept. Every distinct CDR3 protein forms one entry, paired with its most common genes and DNA. Present in this sample are about 120,000 distinct CDR3 sequences, about two thirds of which were seen just once. 7.5% to 10% of the sample comes from the top ten.

Without any cell sorting, total RNA and DNA were extracted together from 20-30 mg of bulk tissue using the AllPrep DNA/RNA mini kit. The sequenced sample was tumor-adjacent normal liver tissue. These receptors all come from a woman aged 60-75 years with primary liver carcinoma and hepatitis B virus infection.

This clonotype was counted a single time. An end of the junction does not agree with germline; a read error may underlie this. V is TRBV6-1 and J is TRBJ1-1; unclear D gene. This CDR3 contains 14 residues. Germline CDR1 reads MNHNS; CDR2 reads SASEGT. The CDR3 nucleotides are TGTGCCAGCAGTGAAGACAGACGAAATCTTGAAGCTTCCTTT. The encoded protein is CASSEDRRNLEASF.

A word on this clonotype: At one boundary the junction diverges from the germline segment, which might be a read error. The gene calls are TRBV6-1 and TRBJ2-1; 9 bases match TRBD1. CDR1 MNHNS and CDR2 SASEGT come from the germline V gene. The CDR3 is made up of 16 amino acids. CDR3: CANRGQGHDSYSEQFF. The DNA for the CDR3 is TGTGCCAACAGGGGACAGGGACACGACTCCTACAGTGAGCAGTTCTTC.